This entry lists 2 T cell receptor beta chains sequenced from one sample in a study of Ad26.COV2.S vaccination and SARS-CoV-2 variants. Indicated treatment: around 19 received Ad26.COV2.S at low or high dose, single or two shots; several received placebo; per-sample allocation not given. Samples analyzed were those drawn on day 63 after the first vaccine or placebo injection. Sequenced by immunoSEQ multiplex PCR; TCRdb stores in-frame clones only, minus some. The data contain about 440,000 clones, about 90% of them singletons. The starting material was peripheral blood, obtained in a trial of Ad26.COV2.S vaccine versus placebo. The receptors stem from a person aged 18-60 years who received the Ad26.COV2.S COVID-19 vaccine or a placebo.

The genes are TRBV19 and TRBJ2-2; TRBD2 might be the D (6 bases). V gave up 3 bases and J gave up 1 base, with 12 bases separating them. Germline V gene data show CDR1 as LNHDA and CDR2 as SQIVND (reference sequence). The CDR3 spans 16 residues. The CDR3 region is CASSIGGTGNTGELFF. CDR3 in DNA: TGTGCCAGTAGTATTGGGGGGACGGGGAACACCGGGGAGCTGTTTTTT. The variable domain in full, completed from reference TRBV19 and TRBJ2-2, reads DGGITQSPKYLFRKEGQNVTLSCEQNLNHDAMYWYRQDPGQGLRLIYYSQIVNDFQKGDIAEGYSVSREKKESFPLTVTSAQKNPTAFYLCASSIGGTGNTGELFFGEGSRLTVL.

The chain couples TRBV9 to TRBJ2-2, with TRBD1 as a possible D gene (6 bases). The V and J ends lost 5 bases and 0 bases respectively, with 14 bases between them. The CDR3 runs to 16 residues. Germline CDR1 and CDR2: SGDLS and YYNGEE. The CDR3 sequence: CASRPPGQANTGELFF. Here the CDR3 DNA reads TGTGCCAGCAGGCCTCCGGGACAAGCGAACACCGGGGAGCTGTTTTTT.